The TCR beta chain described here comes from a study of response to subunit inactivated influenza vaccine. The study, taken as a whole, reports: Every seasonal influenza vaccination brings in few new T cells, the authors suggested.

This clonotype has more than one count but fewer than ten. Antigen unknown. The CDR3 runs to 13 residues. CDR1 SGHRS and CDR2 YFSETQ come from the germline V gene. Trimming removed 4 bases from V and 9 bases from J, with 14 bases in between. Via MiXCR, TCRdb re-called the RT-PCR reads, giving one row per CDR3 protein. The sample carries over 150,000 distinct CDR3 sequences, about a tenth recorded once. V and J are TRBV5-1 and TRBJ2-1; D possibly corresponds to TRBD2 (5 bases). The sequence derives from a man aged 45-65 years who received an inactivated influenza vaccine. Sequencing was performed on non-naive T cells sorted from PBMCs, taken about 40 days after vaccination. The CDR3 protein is CASSTILDLEQFF. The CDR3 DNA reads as TGCGCCAGCAGCACTATACTAGATCTTGAGCAGTTCTTC.